Here is one T cell receptor beta chain with its context. The record originates from a study of T cell changes during pregnancy in multiple sclerosis. Trimming removed 6 bases from V and 6 bases from J; junction bases left unmatched: 6. This CDR3 region has 14 residues. Germline-derived CDR1 and CDR2 are KGHSH and LQKENI. This table comes from immunoSEQ multiplex PCR, and its TCRdb copy is limited to in-frame clones, with some not included. Among 40,000 to 45,000 clones listed, about 89% were seen once. The specimen comprised CD4+ T cells from peripheral blood mononuclear cells, sampled in the first trimester of pregnancy. This TCR came from a female donor with multiple sclerosis, enrolled in a pregnancy study. V usage is TRBV18 and J usage is TRBJ1-2; 11 nucleotides align to TRBD1. The CDR3 nucleotides read TGTGCCAGCTCGGTGGACAGGGGGCGAGATGGCTACACCTTC. Translation gives CASSVDRGRDGYTF.